This paragraph reports one T cell receptor (beta chain). Antigen specificity is unknown. Repertoires were generated with immunoSEQ multiplex PCR, while TCRdb's copy carries only in-frame clones and drops some. The sample lists about 140,000 clones, around nine tenths occurring once. The record originates from a study of CD4+ T cells in melanoma. V dropped 1 base and J dropped 4; count of bases not matched to a gene: 0. CDR3 length: 14 amino acids. Per germline, CDR1 SGHVS and CDR2 FQNEAQ. Study-level results: CD8+ T cell, macrophage and B cell function reportedly correlated with neoantigen-specific CD4+ T cells.

The TCR originated in a human donor with melanoma. The chain employs TRBV7-8 and TRBJ1-5; 8 nucleotides agree with TRBD1. The chain's CDR3 is CASSLGQGNQPQHF. As DNA, the CDR3 is TGTGCCAGCAGCTTAGGACAGGGGAATCAGCCCCAGCATTTT.